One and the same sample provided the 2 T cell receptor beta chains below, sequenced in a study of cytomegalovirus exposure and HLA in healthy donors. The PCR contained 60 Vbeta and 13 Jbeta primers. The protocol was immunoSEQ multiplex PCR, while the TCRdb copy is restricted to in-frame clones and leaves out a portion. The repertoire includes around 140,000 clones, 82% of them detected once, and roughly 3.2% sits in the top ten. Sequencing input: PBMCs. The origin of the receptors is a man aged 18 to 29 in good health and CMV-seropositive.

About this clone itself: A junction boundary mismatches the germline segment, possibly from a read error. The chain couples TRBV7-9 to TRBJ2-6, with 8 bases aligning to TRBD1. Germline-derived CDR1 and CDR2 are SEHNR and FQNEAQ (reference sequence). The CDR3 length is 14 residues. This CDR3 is CASSPETGVNVLTF. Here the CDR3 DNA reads TGTGCCAGCAGCCCCGAGACAGGGGTCAACGTCCTGACTTTC. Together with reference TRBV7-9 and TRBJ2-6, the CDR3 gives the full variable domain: DTGVSQNPRHKITKRGQNVTFRCDPISEHNRLYWYRQTLGQGPEFLTYFQNEAQLEKSRLLSDRFSAERPKGSFSTLEIQRTEQGDSAMYLCASSPETGVNVLTFGAGSRLTVL.

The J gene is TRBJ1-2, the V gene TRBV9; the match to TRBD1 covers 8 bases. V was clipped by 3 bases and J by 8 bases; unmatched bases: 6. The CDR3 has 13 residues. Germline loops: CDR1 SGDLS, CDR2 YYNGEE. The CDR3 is CASSDGQGGGYTF. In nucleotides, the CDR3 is TGTGCCAGCAGCGACGGACAGGGAGGCGGCTACACCTTC.